Shown below are 5 T cell receptor beta chains from a single sample sequenced in a study of cytomegalovirus exposure and HLA in healthy donors. Use of 60 Vbeta and 13 Jbeta primers characterized the PCR. Generated by immunoSEQ multiplex PCR, the TCRdb table keeps only in-frame clones and is missing some. The sample has around 150,000 clones; around 80% are singletons. The specimen was PBMCs. These receptor sequences come from a man aged 50-59 years in good health and CMV-seronegative.

The J gene is TRBJ1-2, the V gene TRBV5-1; D is unclear. Trimming left V 0 bases short and J 7 bases short, with 13 bases between. The CDR3 sequence is 14 residues long. CDR1 and CDR2 (germline): SGHRS, YFSETQ. CDR3 sequence (DNA): TGCGCCAGCAGCTTGGGCGGTCCCGAGGGTGGCTACACCTTC. Amino acids: CASSLGGPEGGYTF.

The chain carries TRBV9 and TRBJ1-1; D unclear. Trimming took off 4 bases at V and 7 bases at J, with 17 bases between the two ends. Germline V gene lookup returns CDR1 SGDLS and CDR2 YYNGEE. This CDR3 is built from 14 residues. The CDR3 reads CASSSRRFGSEAFF. In DNA form, the CDR3 reads TGTGCCAGCAGCAGCCGACGTTTTGGGAGTGAAGCTTTCTTT.

This clone was recorded once. The chain is built from TRBV30 and TRBJ2-7; TRBD2 aligns across 10 bases. Germline V gives CDR1 GTSNPN, CDR2 SVGIG (reference sequence). CDR3 length: 14 residues. Trimming took 7 bases from V and 2 from J; bases not matched to a gene: 8. The CDR3 protein is CAYAAGGLAYEQYF. CDR3 DNA sequence: TGTGCCTATGCAGCGGGAGGGCTTGCCTACGAGCAGTACTTC.

The genes are TRBV2 and TRBJ2-5; D perhaps matches TRBD2 (6 bases). Germline V lookup: CDR1 SNHLY, CDR2 FYNNEI. Trimming took 10 bases from V and 2 from J, leaving 11 bases between them. The CDR3 runs 12 residues. DNA of the CDR3: TGTGCCACCTTGGAGGGGCAAGAGACCCAGTACTTC. It codes for CATLEGQETQYF.

This clone occurred a few times. The chain recombines TRBV7-9 with TRBJ2-7; the D is unclear. Deletions cut 3 bases from V and 6 bases from J, with 15 bases between. Germline assignment: CDR1 SEHNR and CDR2 FQNEAQ (reference sequence). CDR3 length: 14 amino acids. In DNA form, the CDR3 reads TGTGCCAGCAGCTTTAGCATTGCGATGGGCGAGCAGTACTTC. Translating it yields CASSFSIAMGEQYF.